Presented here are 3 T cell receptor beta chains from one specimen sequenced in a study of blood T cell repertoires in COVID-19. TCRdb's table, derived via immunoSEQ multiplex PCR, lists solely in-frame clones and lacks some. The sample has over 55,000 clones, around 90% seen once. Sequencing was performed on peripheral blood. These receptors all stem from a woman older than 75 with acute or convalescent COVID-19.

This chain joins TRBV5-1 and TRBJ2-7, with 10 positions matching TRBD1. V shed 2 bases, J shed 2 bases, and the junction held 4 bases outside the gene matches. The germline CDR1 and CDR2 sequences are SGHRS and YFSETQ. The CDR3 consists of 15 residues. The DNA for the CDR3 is TGCGCCAGCAGCTTAGGGACAGGGGCCGCCTACGAGCAGTACTTC. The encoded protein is CASSLGTGAAYEQYF. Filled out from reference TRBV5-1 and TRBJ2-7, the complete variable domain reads KAGVTQTPRYLIKTRGQQVTLSCSPISGHRSVSWYQQTPGQGLQFLFEYFSETQRNKGNFPGRFSGRQFSNSRSEMNVSTLELGDSALYLCASSLGTGAAYEQYFGPGTRLTVT.

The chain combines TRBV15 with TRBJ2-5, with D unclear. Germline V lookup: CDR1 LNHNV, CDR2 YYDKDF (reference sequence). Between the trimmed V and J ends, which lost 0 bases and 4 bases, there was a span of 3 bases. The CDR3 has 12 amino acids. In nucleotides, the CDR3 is TGTGCCACCAGCAGAGACCTAGAGACCCAGTACTTC. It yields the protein CATSRDLETQYF. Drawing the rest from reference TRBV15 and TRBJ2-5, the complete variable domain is DAMVIQNPRYQVTQFGKPVTLSCSQTLNHNVMYWYQQKSSQAPKLLFHYYDKDFNNEADTPDNFQSRRPNTSFCFLDIRSPGLGDTAMYLCATSRDLETQYFGPGTRLLVL.

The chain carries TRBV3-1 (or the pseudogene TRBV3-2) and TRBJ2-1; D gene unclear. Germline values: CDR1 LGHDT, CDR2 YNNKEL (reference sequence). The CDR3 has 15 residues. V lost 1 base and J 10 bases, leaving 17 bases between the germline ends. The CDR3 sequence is CASSQVVFQAGEQFF. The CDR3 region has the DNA TGTGCCAGCAGCCAAGTGGTTTTTCAAGCCGGGGAGCAGTTCTTC.